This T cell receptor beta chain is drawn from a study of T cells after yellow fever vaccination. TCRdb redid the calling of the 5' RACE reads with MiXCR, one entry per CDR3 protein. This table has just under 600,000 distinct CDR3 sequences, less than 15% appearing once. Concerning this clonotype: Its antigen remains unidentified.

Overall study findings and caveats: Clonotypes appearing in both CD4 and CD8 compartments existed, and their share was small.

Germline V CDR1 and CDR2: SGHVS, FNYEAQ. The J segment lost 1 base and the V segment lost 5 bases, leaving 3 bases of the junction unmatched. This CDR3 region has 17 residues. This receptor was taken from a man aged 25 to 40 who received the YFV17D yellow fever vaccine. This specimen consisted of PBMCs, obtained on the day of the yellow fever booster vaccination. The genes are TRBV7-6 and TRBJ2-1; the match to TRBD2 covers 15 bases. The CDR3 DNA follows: TGTGCCAGCAGCCAGGGACTAGCGGGAGGTTCCTACAATGAGCAGTTCTTC. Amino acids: CASSQGLAGGSYNEQFF. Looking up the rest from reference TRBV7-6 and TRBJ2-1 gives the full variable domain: GAGVSQSPRYKVTKRGQDVALRCDPISGHVSLYWYRQALGQGPEFLTYFNYEAQQDKSGLPNDRFSAERPEGSISTLTIQRTEQRDSAMYRCASSQGLAGGSYNEQFFGPGTRLTVL.